A selection of T cell receptor beta chains follows, all from one sample in a study of blood T cell repertoires in COVID-19. Libraries were prepared by immunoSEQ multiplex PCR; TCRdb keeps only in-frame clonotypes and omits some of them. Here the sample spans around 180,000 clones, roughly 88% being singletons. The sequenced sample was PBMCs or T cells enriched from blood (not recorded which). The origin of the receptors is a woman under 40 who had recovered from COVID-19. Both conserved end residues are part of each CDR3. A D gene is named only where the DNA matches it firmly. The size field is filled for only some rows; it gives once, few, many or a size class.

CDR3nt	CDR3aa	j_gene	d_gene	v_gene	abundance
TGCGCCAGCAGCCAAGATCTCAGCACAGATACGCAGTATTTT	CASSQDLSTDTQYF	TRBJ2-3	.	TRBV4-1	.
TGTGCCAGCAGCCCTACCGTTAGCGGGAGTATAATCGCCGGGGAGCTGTTTTTT	CASSPTVSGSIIAGELFF	TRBJ2-2	TRBD2	TRBV3-1/TRBV3-2	.
TGCCAAGCCGGACAGGCTACCACAGATACGCAGTATTTT	CQAGQATTDTQYF	TRBJ2-3	TRBD1	TRBV29-1	.
TGTGCCAGCAGTGGGTGGGCGGGGTATGGCTACACCTTC	CASSGWAGYGYTF	TRBJ1-2	.	TRBV28	.
TGTGCCAGCAGTGAAACAGCTTATAGCAATCAGCCCCAGCATTTT	CASSETAYSNQPQHF	TRBJ1-5	.	TRBV2	few
TGTGCCAGCAGCGTAGCACCGACAGGGGTTGGCGGGGAGCTGTTTTTT	CASSVAPTGVGGELFF	TRBJ2-2	TRBD1	TRBV9	.
TGTGCCAGCAGCCCATCTAGCGGGAGGGTATCCTACGAGCAGTACTTC	CASSPSSGRVSYEQYF	TRBJ2-7	TRBD2	TRBV28	.
TGTGCCAGCAGCAAACTGGAGAAGCGACAAGAGACCCAGTACTTC	CASSKLEKRQETQYF	TRBJ2-5	.	TRBV21-1	.
TGTGCCAGCAGCCGGACTTCGGGAGGTTCGGAGACCCAGTACTTC	CASSRTSGGSETQYF	TRBJ2-5	TRBD2	TRBV14	.
TGTGCCAGCCGATGGACAGACTATAACTATGGCTACACCTTC	CASRWTDYNYGYTF	TRBJ1-2	.	TRBV6-5	.
TGTGCCAGCAGCTTAGAAGCCAGTGGAGCTCGCACCGGGGAGCTGTTTTTT	CASSLEASGARTGELFF	TRBJ2-2	.	TRBV7-6	.
TGTGCCAGCAGTTACGGGACAACGCGTGGCAATCAGCCCCAGCATTTT	CASSYGTTRGNQPQHF	TRBJ1-5	.	TRBV6-6	.
TGTGCCAGCAGCCAAGATTTAGCCAATACCTACGAGCAGTACTTC	CASSQDLANTYEQYF	TRBJ2-7	.	TRBV3-1/TRBV3-2	.
TGTGCCAGCAGCTTAAACAGGGCCACTGAAGCTTTCTTT	CASSLNRATEAFF	TRBJ1-1	.	TRBV13	once
TGTGCCAGTAGTACCCGGACAGGGAGTTTGCAGCCCCAGCATTTT	CASSTRTGSLQPQHF	TRBJ1-5	TRBD1	TRBV19	.
TGTGCCAGCAGACTCGAGGGGGGGGTCGAGCAGTACTTC	CASRLEGGVEQYF	TRBJ2-7	.	TRBV6-5	.
TGTGCCAGCAGTCCATTAGGCGGGAGGGTTCCCTACAATGAGCAGTTCTTC	CASSPLGGRVPYNEQFF	TRBJ2-1	TRBD2	TRBV27	.
TGTGCCAGCAGCTTTTGGGACTTGGAAGAGACCCAGTACTTC	CASSFWDLEETQYF	TRBJ2-5	.	TRBV7-9	.
TGTGCCAGCAGACGAGACAGTATGAACACTGAAGCTTTCTTT	CASRRDSMNTEAFF	TRBJ1-1	.	TRBV28	.
TGTGCCAGCAGTTCAGGCTCTGGAAACACCATATATTTT	CASSSGSGNTIYF	TRBJ1-3	.	TRBV28	.
TGTGCCAGCAGTGAGGACAGCCAGTTCTACGAGCAGTACTTC	CASSEDSQFYEQYF	TRBJ2-7	.	TRBV6-1	.
TGTGCCAGCAGTTCCTCACTAATTTCAGGGGCGGTTGAGCAGCCCCAGCATTTT	CASSSSLISGAVEQPQHF	TRBJ1-5	.	TRBV28	.
TGTGCCAGCAGCTTATCTGTGCTAGCGGGATATGAGCAGTTCTTC	CASSLSVLAGYEQFF	TRBJ2-1	TRBD2	TRBV7-9	few
TGTGCCAGCAGTTACTCGCTTGGCCTTCAAGAGACCCAGTACTTC	CASSYSLGLQETQYF	TRBJ2-5	.	TRBV6-5	.
TGTGCCAGCGGAACCGGAGGCTCCTACGAGCAGTACTTC	CASGTGGSYEQYF	TRBJ2-7	.	TRBV2	.
TGCGCCAGCAGCTCCGGGACAGGGAACGGGGGTGAAGCTTTCTTT	CASSSGTGNGGEAFF	TRBJ1-1	TRBD1	TRBV5-1	.
TGTGCCAGCAGCGTAGGTGCGGGAGTGGGCAATGAGCAGTTCTTC	CASSVGAGVGNEQFF	TRBJ2-1	TRBD2	TRBV9	.
TGTGCCAGCAGGAGAATGCGGGGGGCGCAGGGTAATGAAAAACTGTTTTTT	CASRRMRGAQGNEKLFF	TRBJ1-4	.	TRBV2	.
TGTGCCAGCAGGCAGGACAGGATCCTACTCTGGGAGGCCAACGTCCTGACTTTC	CASRQDRILLWEANVLTF	TRBJ2-6	TRBD1	TRBV2	.
TGTGCCAGCAGCCGGGGACTAGCGGGAGATTCAGATACGCAGTATTTT	CASSRGLAGDSDTQYF	TRBJ2-3	TRBD2	TRBV5-5	.
TGTGCCAGCAGCTTAGGGACTAGCGGGACATTCTCCTACGAGCAGTACTTC	CASSLGTSGTFSYEQYF	TRBJ2-7	TRBD2	TRBV7-2	.
TGTGCCAGCACCCAAGGGGGACAGGCCTACTACGAGCAGTACTTC	CASTQGGQAYYEQYF	TRBJ2-7	TRBD1	TRBV7-9	once
TGCAGCGTTCGGAGGACTAGTGGTTCCGAGCAGTACTTC	CSVRRTSGSEQYF	TRBJ2-7	TRBD2	TRBV29-1	.
TGTGCCAGCAGCTTGCCCTCCTTGAGTGAAGCTTTCTTT	CASSLPSLSEAFF	TRBJ1-1	.	TRBV28	.
TGTGCCAGCAGCCAAGAGGACAGACCTAAATTCTATGGCTACACCTTC	CASSQEDRPKFYGYTF	TRBJ1-2	.	TRBV4-2	.
TGTGCCAGCAGCTCTAGGGACAGTCAGCCCCAGCATTTT	CASSSRDSQPQHF	TRBJ1-5	TRBD1	TRBV11-2	few
TGTGCCAGCAGTTTCTCGGGGGCTGGAAACACCATATATTTT	CASSFSGAGNTIYF	TRBJ1-3	.	TRBV28	.
TGTGCCAGCAGTGGATCACAGGGGGGTAGCGGGGAGCTGTTTTTT	CASSGSQGGSGELFF	TRBJ2-2	TRBD1	TRBV2	.
TGTGCCAGCAGCTTAGGGCGGGAGAGAAATGAGCAGTTCTTC	CASSLGRERNEQFF	TRBJ2-1	TRBD2	TRBV7-9	.
TGTGCCAGCAGCCAAATCCAGTCAGGCTATGGCTACACCTTC	CASSQIQSGYGYTF	TRBJ1-2	.	TRBV4-2	few
TGTGCCAGCAGTTACTCGCTCAGGGTAAACACTGAAGCTTTCTTT	CASSYSLRVNTEAFF	TRBJ1-1	.	TRBV6-5	.
TGTGCCAGCAGTGCCTACAGGGGGTCTCAAGAGACCCAGTACTTC	CASSAYRGSQETQYF	TRBJ2-5	TRBD1	TRBV25-1	.
TGTGCCAGCAGTGGTGGGACTATTGTCACCGGGGAGCTGTTTTTT	CASSGGTIVTGELFF	TRBJ2-2	TRBD2	TRBV2	.
TGTGCCAGCAGTGAACGAGACAGAAATTATGGCTACACCTTC	CASSERDRNYGYTF	TRBJ1-2	.	TRBV25-1	.
TGTGCCAGCAGCCTGAACAGGGGGCAATATCAGCCCCAGCATTTT	CASSLNRGQYQPQHF	TRBJ1-5	TRBD1	TRBV13	.
TGTGCCAGCAGCCAAGCTAGCGGGAGGGCTCTGTCCTACGAGCAGTACTTC	CASSQASGRALSYEQYF	TRBJ2-7	TRBD2	TRBV4-2	.
TGTGCCAGCAGTCACAGTAGTTACGAGCAGTACTTC	CASSHSSYEQYF	TRBJ2-7	.	TRBV7-9	.
TGTGCCAGCAGTTCTTTGCGGCCTCTAGCCAAAAACATTCAGTACTTC	CASSSLRPLAKNIQYF	TRBJ2-4	.	TRBV28	.
TGTGCCTGGAGTGGACTATTTTTCTACGAGCAGTACTTC	CAWSGLFFYEQYF	TRBJ2-7	.	TRBV30	.
TGTGCCAGTAAGCGGGCCTCAAATTCACCCCTCCACTTT	CASKRASNSPLHF	TRBJ1-6	.	TRBV19	.